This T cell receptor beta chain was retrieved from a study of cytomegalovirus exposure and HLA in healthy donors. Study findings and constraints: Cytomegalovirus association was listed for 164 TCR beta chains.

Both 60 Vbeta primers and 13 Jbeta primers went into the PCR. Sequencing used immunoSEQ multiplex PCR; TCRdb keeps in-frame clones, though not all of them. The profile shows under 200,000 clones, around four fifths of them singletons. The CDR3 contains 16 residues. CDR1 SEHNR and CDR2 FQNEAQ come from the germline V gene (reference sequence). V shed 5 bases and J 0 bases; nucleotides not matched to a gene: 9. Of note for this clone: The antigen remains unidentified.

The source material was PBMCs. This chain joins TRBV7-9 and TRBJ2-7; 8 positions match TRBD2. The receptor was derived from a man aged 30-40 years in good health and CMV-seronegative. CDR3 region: CASSGSSGPSSYEQYF. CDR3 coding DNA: TGTGCCAGCAGCGGATCTAGCGGGCCCAGCTCCTACGAGCAGTACTTC.